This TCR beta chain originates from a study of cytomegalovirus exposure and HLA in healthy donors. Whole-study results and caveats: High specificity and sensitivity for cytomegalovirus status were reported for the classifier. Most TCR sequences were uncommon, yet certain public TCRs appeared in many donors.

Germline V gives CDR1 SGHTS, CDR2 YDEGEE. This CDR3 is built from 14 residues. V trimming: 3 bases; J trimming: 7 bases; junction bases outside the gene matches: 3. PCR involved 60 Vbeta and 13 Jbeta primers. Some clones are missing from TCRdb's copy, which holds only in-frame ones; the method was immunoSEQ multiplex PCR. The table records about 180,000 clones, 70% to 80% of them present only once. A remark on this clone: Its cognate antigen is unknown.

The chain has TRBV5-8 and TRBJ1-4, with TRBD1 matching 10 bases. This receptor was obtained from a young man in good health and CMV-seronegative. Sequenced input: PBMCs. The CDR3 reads CASSWGQGSEKLFF. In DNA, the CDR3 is TGTGCCAGCAGCTGGGGACAGGGGAGTGAAAAACTGTTTTTT.